These 32 T cell receptor beta chains share one sample of origin, sequenced in a study of post-analysis software for immune sequencing data. Unique-molecular-identifier-tagged TCR beta cDNA libraries were used. TCRdb re-derived calls from the PCR reads in MiXCR, one entry per CDR3 protein. The sample shows about 570,000 distinct CDR3 sequences, 30% to 40% of them seen only once. The antigens for these receptors are not known. The study's findings and limits: Four to six TRBV segments were more frequent in patients than controls; TRBV5-6, TRBV5-1 and TRBV20-1 belonged to this group.

The sample taken for sequencing was blood. The source of these receptors is a girl younger than 18 with multiple sclerosis.

This clonotype has just a few counts. The chain links TRBV6-1 to TRBJ1-2, with D tentatively TRBD1 (5 bases). V gave up 6 bases and J gave up 12 bases, with 26 bases separating them. The CDR3 is 15 amino acids. The germline V gene encodes CDR1 MNHNS and CDR2 SASEGT. DNA for the CDR3: TGTGCCAGCAGCCGAAGTATGGCAGGGTGGGACGGCCACACCTTC. This translates into CASSRSMAGWDGHTF.

The chain employs TRBV28 and TRBJ2-1; D possibly corresponds to TRBD1 (6 bases). The CDR3 consists of 17 residues. The germline CDR1 and CDR2 sequences are MDHEN and SYDVKM. Between the trimmed V and J ends, which lost 2 bases and 0 bases, there was a span of 14 bases. DNA for the CDR3: TGTGCCAGCAGTTTAAGTCTGGGGGCTAGCTCCTACAATGAGCAGTTCTTC. Translated: CASSLSLGASSYNEQFF.

This clonotype was seen a few times. Germline is not matched at one junction end, which may reflect a read error. This rearrangement joins TRBV5-1 to TRBJ1-2; D is unclear. The germline V gene has CDR1 SGHRS and CDR2 YFSETQ. The CDR3 sequence is 13 residues long. The DNA of the CDR3 is TGCGCCAGCAGCCCGGTTCGAGACTATGACTACACCTTC. As protein: CASSPVRDYDYTF.

The rearrangement uses TRBV6-1 and TRBJ2-3; D might be TRBD2 (7 bases). This CDR3 is 15 amino acids long. The germline gives CDR1 MNHNS, CDR2 SASEGT. V dropped 4 bases and J dropped 4 bases, with 15 bases sitting between them. CDR3 coding DNA: TGTGCCAGCAGTGGATTGACGGGGGGCGCAGATACGCAGTATTTT. Its protein product is CASSGLTGGADTQYF.

This clonotype was counted between two and nine times. V is TRBV20-1 and J is TRBJ2-6; D unclear. In germline, CDR1 is DFQATT, CDR2 SNEGSKA (reference sequence). The CDR3 extends over 16 amino acids. V was pared by 3 bases and J by 0 bases, with 12 bases between. CDR3: CSASRQAGSGANVLTF. The CDR3 bases are TGCAGTGCTAGTCGGCAGGCAGGCTCTGGGGCCAACGTCCTGACTTTC.

This clonotype was counted a few times. The chain employs TRBV5-1 and TRBJ2-7; TRBD1 matches 8 bases. V shed 3 bases, J shed 5 bases, and the junction held 10 bases outside the gene matches. The CDR3 length is 15 residues. Germline loops: CDR1 SGHRS, CDR2 YFSETQ. The CDR3 is CASSWGDDRGHEQYF. The CDR3 nucleotides are TGCGCCAGCAGCTGGGGAGATGACAGGGGCCACGAGCAGTACTTC. Filled out from reference TRBV5-1 and TRBJ2-7, the complete variable domain reads KAGVTQTPRYLIKTRGQQVTLSCSPISGHRSVSWYQQTPGQGLQFLFEYFSETQRNKGNFPGRFSGRQFSNSRSEMNVSTLELGDSALYLCASSWGDDRGHEQYFGPGTRLTVT.

This clonotype has ten or more counts. The CDR3 nucleotides read TGTGCCAGCAGCGAGACTATGACAGGGTGGCACGAGCAGTACTTC. Its translation: CASSETMTGWHEQYF. The V gene is TRBV7-6, the J gene TRBJ2-7; 7 bases are a match to TRBD1. From germline, CDR1 is SGHVS and CDR2 FNYEAQ. J lost 5 bases, V lost 5 bases, and 12 bases had no gene match. This CDR3 has 15 residues.

This clonotype was recorded at least ten times. V usage is TRBV29-1 and J usage is TRBJ2-5; the D gene is possibly TRBD2 (7 bases). Looked up from germline, CDR1 is SQVTM and CDR2 is ANQGSEA. Trimming removed 5 bases from V and 4 bases from J, with 11 bases in between. There are 12 residues in the CDR3. CDR3 sequence reads: CSVRGAGETQYF. CDR3 DNA sequence: TGCAGCGTTCGGGGGGCGGGAGAGACCCAGTACTTC.

This clonotype was found a few times. The chain couples TRBV7-2 to TRBJ2-7; D not resolved. V gave up 2 bases and J gave up 5 bases, with 7 bases separating them. The CDR3 has 12 residues. From germline, CDR1 is SGHTA and CDR2 FQGNSA. The CDR3 reads CASSLMPNEQYF. The CDR3 region has the DNA TGTGCCAGCAGCTTAATGCCTAACGAGCAGTACTTC.

This clonotype was detected ten times or more. The CDR3 nucleotides are TGTGCCAGCAGCCCTAGCGGGGGGCTGCCCACAGATACGCAGTATTTT. Its protein product is CASSPSGGLPTDTQYF. The chain employs TRBV6-5 and TRBJ2-3; TRBD2 aligns across 11 bases. The V gene end was trimmed by 6 bases and the J gene end by 2 bases; junction bases not matched to a gene: 7. This CDR3 is built from 16 residues. CDR1 MNHEY and CDR2 SVGAGI come from the germline V gene.

This clonotype was found a few times. The chain recombines TRBV28 with TRBJ2-4; 7 bases align to TRBD2. CDR1 and CDR2 from the germline V gene are MDHEN and SYDVKM. Trimming cost V 6 bases and J 8 bases; bases outside gene matches: 7. The CDR3 runs 13 residues. The CDR3 reads CASSQSSGDIQYF. The DNA for the CDR3 is TGTGCCAGCAGCCAGTCCAGCGGGGACATTCAGTACTTC. The full variable domain, in which reference TRBV28 and TRBJ2-4 provide the parts outside the CDR3, is DVKVTQSSRYLVKRTGEKVFLECVQDMDHENMFWYRQDPGLGLRLIYFSYDVKMKEKGDIPEGYSVSREKKERFSLILESASTNQTSMYLCASSQSSGDIQYFGAGTRLSVL.

This clonotype showed up just a few times. The V gene is TRBV7-9, the J gene TRBJ1-1; 10 bases are a match to TRBD1. This CDR3 is 18 amino acids long. V gave up 0 bases and J gave up 0 bases; unmatched junction bases: 7. Germline V gene lookup returns CDR1 SEHNR and CDR2 FQNEAQ (reference sequence). CDR3 protein: CASSLATGGEWLNTEAFF. In nucleotides, the CDR3 is TGTGCCAGCAGCTTAGCGACAGGGGGCGAGTGGTTGAACACTGAAGCTTTCTTT. Drawing the rest from reference TRBV7-9 and TRBJ1-1, the complete variable domain is DTGVSQNPRHKITKRGQNVTFRCDPISEHNRLYWYRQTLGQGPEFLTYFQNEAQLEKSRLLSDRFSAERPKGSFSTLEIQRTEQGDSAMYLCASSLATGGEWLNTEAFFGQGTRLTVV.

This rearrangement joins TRBV20-1 to TRBJ2-4; 8 nucleotides line up with TRBD1. CDR1 and CDR2 (germline): DFQATT, SNEGSKA (reference sequence). The V gene end was trimmed by 6 bases and the J gene end by 3 bases; junction bases not matched to a gene: 7. This CDR3 is 14 amino acids long. CDR3 residues: CSADQGAVKNIQYF. The DNA for the CDR3 is TGCAGTGCAGATCAGGGGGCAGTCAAAAACATTCAGTACTTC.

This clonotype came up a few times. The V call is TRBV12-3 or TRBV12-4, the J call TRBJ1-5; tentative D call: TRBD1 (5 bases). CDR3 size: 14 residues. Trimming shortened V by 5 bases and J by 2 bases, and 10 bases separated the two germline ends. Here the CDR3 DNA reads TGTGCCAGCAGTGGGGGTTTAGGCAATCAGCCCCAGCATTTT. Protein product: CASSGGLGNQPQHF.

This clonotype was seen a handful of times. The chain joins TRBV12-3 or TRBV12-4 to TRBJ1-1; D might be TRBD1 (5 bases). V dropped 0 bases and J dropped 5 bases, with 13 bases sitting between them. The CDR3 spans 15 residues. The CDR3 sequence is CASSLASWGTTEAFF. In nucleotides, the CDR3 is TGTGCCAGCAGTTTAGCGTCCTGGGGGACTACTGAAGCTTTCTTT.

The chain joins TRBV3-1 to TRBJ1-3; no clear D. This CDR3 spans 11 amino acids. From germline, CDR1 is LGHDT and CDR2 YNNKEL (reference sequence). The germline V and J ends were trimmed by 0 bases and 9 bases, with 3 bases remaining between them. The CDR3 bases are TGTGCCAGCAGCCAAGAGGCCACCATATATTTT. It yields the protein CASSQEATIYF.

The rearrangement links TRBV7-9 to TRBJ1-5; D possibly corresponds to TRBD1 (5 bases). The V gene lost 0 bases and the J gene lost 2 bases, with 11 bases spanning the gap. The CDR3 is 16 amino acids. CDR1 and CDR2 (germline): SEHNR, FQNEAQ (reference sequence). For the CDR3, the DNA is TGTGCCAGCAGCTTAGCCCAGGGTTTAGGCAATCAGCCCCAGCATTTT. This encodes CASSLAQGLGNQPQHF.

This chain uses TRBV20-1 with TRBJ2-3; 9 bases map to TRBD2. The CDR3 has 17 amino acids. After removal of 0 bases from V and 4 bases from J, the junction contained 11 bases not matched to a gene. Germline values: CDR1 DFQATT, CDR2 SNEGSKA (reference sequence). The CDR3 here is CSAREGGAGGAADTQYF. DNA for the CDR3: TGCAGTGCTAGAGAAGGCGGAGCGGGGGGCGCGGCAGATACGCAGTATTTT.

The chain is built from TRBV10-3 and TRBJ1-1; no clear D. Trimming stripped 8 bases from V and 5 bases from J, with 9 bases between. CDR1 and CDR2 (germline): ENHRY, SYGVKD. The CDR3 length is 11 residues. The CDR3 nucleotides are TGTGCCATCGGGCCAGGTACTGAAGCTTTCTTT. It specifies CAIGPGTEAFF.

This clonotype was counted a few times. The chain recombines TRBV20-1 with TRBJ1-2; tentatively, D is TRBD1 (5 bases). V lost 6 bases and J lost 0, with 17 bases in between. Germline CDR1 and CDR2: DFQATT and SNEGSKA (reference sequence). The CDR3 sequence is 15 residues long. This chain's CDR3 is CSAGGLTPANYGYTF. The CDR3 coding sequence is TGCAGTGCCGGGGGTCTTACCCCTGCTAACTATGGCTACACCTTC.

The J gene is TRBJ2-7, the V gene TRBV15; possibly TRBD1 for D (8 bases). The J call is doubtful: the DNA matches TRBJ2-5 better. CDR1 and CDR2 from the germline V gene are LNHNV and YYDKDF (reference sequence). The CDR3 is made up of 15 amino acids. Written as DNA, the CDR3 is TGTGCCACCAGCAGGGTAACAGGGGGAGGGGAGACCCAGTACTTC. It codes for CATSRVTGGGETQYF.

J is TRBJ2-7 and V is TRBV6-6; TRBD1 matches 8 bases. The CDR3 length is 14 residues. Germline-derived CDR1 and CDR2 are MNHNY and SVGAGI (reference sequence). The V and J ends lost 7 bases and 0 bases, in that order; junction bases with no gene match: 5. CDR3 nucleotides: TGTGCCAGCACCCTGACAGGGGACTCCTACGAGCAGTACTTC. Translated, it gives CASTLTGDSYEQYF.

V usage is TRBV11-1 and J usage is TRBJ2-3, with D perhaps assigned TRBD1 or TRBD2 (5 bases each). The germline V gene encodes CDR1 SGHAT and CDR2 FQDESV (reference sequence). With 0 bases removed from V and 5 bases from J, the gap between germline ends came to 12 bases. The CDR3 sequence is 15 residues long. The CDR3 spells CASSLAGALGDTQYF. The DNA of the CDR3 is TGTGCCAGCAGCTTAGCCGGGGCTTTGGGAGATACGCAGTATTTT.

The chain combines TRBV20-1 with TRBJ1-4; 7 nucleotides agree with TRBD1. Losses at the gene ends were 6 bases for V and 8 bases for J; bases not matched to a gene: 3. Germline V gene sequence: CDR1 DFQATT, CDR2 SNEGSKA (reference sequence). This CDR3 has 11 amino acids. This CDR3 reads CSATRGEKLFF. Here the CDR3 DNA reads TGCAGTGCCACCAGGGGGGAAAAACTGTTTTTT.

This clonotype was picked up a small number of times. V and J are TRBV5-6 and TRBJ2-7; D might be TRBD1 (6 bases). CDR1 is SGHDT and CDR2 is YYEEEE in the germline V gene. The V end was cut by 1 base, the J end by 4 bases, with 18 bases between. This CDR3 region has 16 residues. The CDR3 loop reads CASSLTPGQQAYEQYF. The DNA for the CDR3 is TGTGCCAGCAGCTTGACTCCGGGACAACAAGCTTACGAGCAGTACTTC.

J is TRBJ1-3 and V is TRBV3-1, with TRBD1 identical over 8 bases. This CDR3 is 14 amino acids long. V lost 4 bases and J lost 2; bases outside the gene matches: 1. Germline CDR1 LGHDT, CDR2 YNNKEL (reference sequence). CDR3 nucleotide sequence: TGTGCCAGCAGCCCGACAGGGGCTGGAAACACCATATATTTT. Protein sequence: CASSPTGAGNTIYF.

The chain joins TRBV11-3 to TRBJ2-7, with 7 bases identical to TRBD2. This CDR3 region has 14 residues. V was pared by 1 base and J by 5 bases, with 5 bases of the junction left unmatched. Germline loops: CDR1 SGHNT, CDR2 YENEEA. The CDR3 reads CASSLGSGTNEQYF. As DNA, the CDR3 is TGTGCCAGCAGCTTAGGAAGCGGGACTAACGAGCAGTACTTC.

The V gene is TRBV6-6, the J gene TRBJ2-5; no reliable D call. Trimming took 0 bases from V and 7 from J, leaving 9 bases between them. Germline V gene data show CDR1 as MNHNY and CDR2 as SVGAGI (reference sequence). CDR3 length: 13 residues. The CDR3 reads CASSYSDPGTQYF. Written as DNA, the CDR3 is TGTGCCAGCAGTTACTCTGATCCCGGGACCCAGTACTTC.

This clonotype was seen only a few times. J is TRBJ1-2 and V is TRBV5-1; D is perhaps TRBD1 (5 bases). The CDR3 is 15 residues long. Germline V gene lookup returns CDR1 SGHRS and CDR2 YFSETQ. Trimming pared 4 bases from V and 5 bases from J, leaving 18 bases between. DNA for the CDR3: TGCGCCAGCAGCAGCCCTGGGGCAAGACGGTATGGCTACACCTTC. It is translated as CASSSPGARRYGYTF. The variable domain in full, completed from reference TRBV5-1 and TRBJ1-2, reads KAGVTQTPRYLIKTRGQQVTLSCSPISGHRSVSWYQQTPGQGLQFLFEYFSETQRNKGNFPGRFSGRQFSNSRSEMNVSTLELGDSALYLCASSSPGARRYGYTFGSGTRLTVV.

This clonotype was counted between two and nine times. The V gene is TRBV6-1, the J gene TRBJ1-1, with D perhaps TRBD1 (5 bases). The V gene's germline CDR1 is MNHNS and CDR2 SASEGT. This CDR3 has 14 residues. The ends were cut back, 7 bases at V and 4 bases at J, with 16 bases in the middle. CDR3 nucleotides: TGTGCCAGCACTGCAGGGCGGTTGAGCACTGAAGCTTTCTTT. It codes for CASTAGRLSTEAFF.

This chain links TRBV7-2 with TRBJ2-5; the D gene is possibly TRBD2 (5 bases). V lost 1 base, J lost 5 bases, and 11 bases lay in between. The CDR3 consists of 14 residues. Germline CDR1 reads SGHTA; CDR2 reads FQGNSA. Here the CDR3 DNA reads TGTGCCAGCAGCTTAGAGCGGAGTCGGGAGACCCAGTACTTC. It translates to CASSLERSRETQYF.

The CDR3 loop is CSGGGGANYGYTF. The CDR3 DNA is TGCAGCGGAGGTGGAGGAGCTAACTATGGCTACACCTTC. The V gene is TRBV29-1, the J gene TRBJ1-2, with D unresolved. The V end lost 7 bases, the J end lost 0 bases, and 12 bases lay between the germline ends. Germline V gene sequence: CDR1 SQVTM, CDR2 ANQGSEA. CDR3 size: 13 residues.